The TCR beta chain under discussion was sequenced for a study of shared clonotypes between healthy human individuals. Study results and caveats: Investigators collected only blood, and repertoires in tissues likely differ. Relative to clonotypes present in all four donors, those not shared had lower generation probabilities.

The material for each subset, its genomic DNA, was split evenly across several immunoSEQ plates. The repertoire was sequenced with immunoSEQ multiplex PCR; TCRdb's copy has only in-frame clones and lacks some. The data contain approximately 720,000 clones, around 92% of them singletons. Naive CD8 cells lacked CD45RO and underwent positive selection for CCR7, leaving out terminally differentiated effector memory CD45RA+ cells. Points on this clone: The antigen remains unidentified.

This CDR3 is built from 16 residues. Germline loops: CDR1 LNHDA, CDR2 SQIVND (reference sequence). The ends lost 7 bases at V and 0 bases at J; junction bases unmatched: 10. The chain has TRBV19 and TRBJ2-7, with 9 nucleotides matching TRBD2. This sequence was found in a man in his thirties or forties in good health. The material sequenced was naive CD8+ T cells sorted from blood. The CDR3 nucleotides read TGTGCCAGTACCCAGCGTGCGGGAGGGTCCTCCTACGAGCAGTACTTC. Protein: CASTQRAGGSSYEQYF.